This T cell receptor (beta chain) was sequenced during a study of T cell responses to AZD1222 COVID-19 vaccine. Study summary: Researchers grouped second doses given at about 4 or about 12 weeks into one pool.

Study-level results: Per reports, nearly half of all spike-specific TCRs target regions that are unmutated in variants.

TCRdb keeps only in-frame clones here, not all; method: immunoSEQ multiplex PCR. The table has 95,000 to 150,000 clones, 88% seen once. A remark on this clone: The antigen remains undetermined. This CDR3 is also generated by other DNA sequences in the sample.

V was clipped by 5 bases and J by 2 bases, with 13 bases between them. Germline V gene lookup returns CDR1 SGHNT and CDR2 YYREEE (reference sequence). CDR3 length: 14 amino acids. The input for sequencing was peripheral blood, taken on day 0 of AZD1222 vaccination. The TCR comes from an adult in good health. The chain has TRBV5-4 and TRBJ2-5, with D possibly being TRBD1 (5 bases). The CDR3 region is CASSRGQVQETQYF. The CDR3 DNA reads as TGTGCCAGCAGTCGAGGACAAGTACAAGAGACCCAGTACTTC.